This TCR beta chain was sequenced for a study of cytomegalovirus exposure and HLA in healthy donors. Study-level background: According to later analysis, the same platform produced the 120 or so validation and approximately 630 first-cohort repertoires. Study-wide findings and caveats: It was reportedly the case that the classifier diagnosed cytomegalovirus status with high specificity and sensitivity. Some public TCRs appeared in many individuals, while most sequences were rare. The study labeled 150 to 200 TCR beta chains cytomegalovirus-associated.

The table came from immunoSEQ multiplex PCR; TCRdb's copy has only in-frame clones and leaves some out. Here the sample spans a few hundred thousand clones, approximately 83% being singletons. With regard to this clone: Its antigen is unknown.

With 3 bases removed from V and 5 bases from J, the gap between germline ends came to 8 bases. CDR3 length equals 12 residues. Germline CDR1 reads SGDLS; CDR2 reads YYNGEE. This chain uses TRBV9 with TRBJ1-1; no clear D. Source material: PBMCs. The sequence came from a woman younger than 45 in good health and CMV-seropositive. CDR3 coding DNA: TGTGCCAGCAGCGGGGAGGAAACTGAAGCTTTCTTT. Translated, it gives CASSGEETEAFF.